Listed here are 8 T cell receptor beta chains from one sample, sequenced in a study of blood T cell repertoires in COVID-19. Produced via immunoSEQ multiplex PCR; TCRdb's table is partial and in-frame only. Seen here are about 150,000 clones, around 87% observed once, and the top ten hold roughly 6.6%. The sample consisted of peripheral blood. All receptors derive from a man older than 75 with acute or convalescent COVID-19.

This chain joins TRBV5-1 and TRBJ1-2; D is undetermined. Trimming shortened V by 4 bases and J by 4 bases, and 23 bases separated the two germline ends. The CDR3 contains 17 residues. The germline CDR1 and CDR2 sequences are SGHRS and YFSETQ. CDR3 in DNA: TGCGCCAGCAGCCCTGGAGGGCAGGAGATCTTACGCTATGGCTACACCTTC. Amino acids: CASSPGGQEILRYGYTF.

V usage is TRBV6-5 and J usage is TRBJ1-4; no clear D gene. This CDR3 region has 14 residues. Germline CDR1 and CDR2: MNHEY and SVGAGI. V lost 6 bases to trimming and J lost 7 bases, with 15 bases between them. This CDR3 is CASRYAQGGEKLFF. DNA of the CDR3: TGTGCCAGCAGGTACGCCCAAGGAGGTGAAAAACTGTTTTTT.

This rearrangement joins TRBV29-1 to TRBJ2-1, with a tentative D call TRBD2 (5 bases). The CDR3 runs to 12 residues. Germline assignment: CDR1 SQVTM and CDR2 ANQGSEA. V was cut by 7 bases and J by 4 bases, with 11 bases left in between. The CDR3 here is CSAGVLYNEQFF. CDR3 in DNA: TGCAGCGCCGGGGTCCTGTACAATGAGCAGTTCTTC.

The chain is built from TRBV5-8 and TRBJ2-3; TRBD2 matches at 14 bases. The CDR3 length is 18 residues. CDR1 and CDR2 from the germline V gene are SGHTS and YDEGEE. V trimming: 2 bases; J trimming: 0 bases; junction bases outside the gene matches: 5. The chain's CDR3 is CASSLGLAGGPSTDTQYF. The CDR3 DNA reads as TGTGCCAGCAGCTTAGGACTAGCGGGAGGACCCAGCACAGATACGCAGTATTTT.

V is TRBV9 and J is TRBJ1-2; maybe TRBD1 (5 bases). Germline-derived CDR1 and CDR2 are SGDLS and YYNGEE. Deletions cut 0 bases from V and 7 bases from J, with 19 bases between. This CDR3 spans 16 amino acids. CDR3 nucleotide sequence: TGTGCCAGCAGCGTAGAGGGCGGGGCCCTAACTAGTGGCTACACCTTC. Protein: CASSVEGGALTSGYTF.

This sequence joins TRBV27 and TRBJ2-3; 12 bases fit TRBD2. After removal of 3 bases from V and 0 bases from J, the junction contained 1 base not matched to a gene. The CDR3 is 16 residues long. Per the germline V gene, CDR1 is MNHEY and CDR2 is SMNVEV (reference sequence). CDR3 coding DNA: TGTGCCAGCAGTTTCGGACTAGCGGGGAGCACAGATACGCAGTATTTT. Residues: CASSFGLAGSTDTQYF.

The chain uses TRBV18 and TRBJ2-3; 9 nucleotides line up with TRBD2. Per germline, CDR1 KGHSH and CDR2 LQKENI. The CDR3 length is 17 residues. V lost 4 bases and J lost 4; bases outside the gene matches: 12. The DNA of the CDR3 is TGTGCCAGCTCACGGCAGCGGGGCGGGGGGGCCCCAGATACGCAGTATTTT. Translation: CASSRQRGGGAPDTQYF.

The V and J genes are TRBV5-1 and TRBJ2-5, with 11 bases lining up with TRBD1. This CDR3 comprises 15 residues. J was trimmed by 5 bases and V by 4 bases; bases with no gene match: 7. From germline, CDR1 is SGHRS and CDR2 YFSETQ. This CDR3 reads CASSPGTGGIETQYF. The CDR3 coding sequence is TGCGCCAGCAGCCCCGGGACAGGGGGGATTGAGACCCAGTACTTC.